The 20 T cell receptor beta chains below come from one sample, sequenced in a study of T cell responses to AZD1222 COVID-19 vaccine. Sequencing used immunoSEQ multiplex PCR; TCRdb keeps in-frame clones, though not all of them. Of about 110,000 clones listed, approximately 90% are singletons. Sequences were derived from peripheral blood, sampled on day 0 of AZD1222 vaccination. These receptors all stem from an adult in good health.

The chain couples TRBV6-5 to TRBJ1-2; the D gene is possibly TRBD1 (5 bases). The ends were cut back, 7 bases at V and 2 bases at J, with 11 bases in the middle. CDR3 length equals 13 residues. The germline V gene encodes CDR1 MNHEY and CDR2 SVGAGI. CDR3 protein: CASTQTANYGYTF. The CDR3 nucleotides read TGTGCCAGCACCCAGACAGCGAACTATGGCTACACCTTC.

The chain combines TRBV30 with TRBJ2-1; D not resolved. The germline CDR1 and CDR2 sequences are GTSNPN and SVGIG (reference sequence). The CDR3 loop spans 13 amino acids. Between the trimmed V and J ends, which lost 4 bases and 9 bases, there was a span of 16 bases. CDR3 amino acids: CAWNSIGRGEQFF. The CDR3 bases are TGTGCCTGGAACTCGATTGGCCGTGGTGAGCAGTTCTTC.

This clone was counted a few times. V is TRBV7-2 and J is TRBJ1-2; D unclear. The CDR3 totals 15 residues. The V end lost 4 bases, the J end lost 11 bases, and 23 bases lay between the germline ends. CDR1 and CDR2 from the germline V gene are SGHTA and FQGNSA. CDR3 DNA sequence: TGTGCCAGCAGCTCCCACCCATTGGGTGCTGAGGGTTACACCTTC. This translates into CASSSHPLGAEGYTF.

The chain has TRBV10-3 and TRBJ2-1; D is unclear. Trimming removed 2 bases at V and 12 bases at J, with 14 bases between. CDR1 is ENHRY and CDR2 is SYGVKD in the germline V gene. This CDR3 has 13 amino acids. The CDR3 region is CAISEVLVYGQFF. CDR3 coding DNA: TGTGCCATCAGTGAGGTCTTAGTGTATGGGCAGTTCTTC.

The genes are TRBV7-8 and TRBJ1-5; D is unresolved. The CDR3 extends over 15 amino acids. V gave up 8 bases and J gave up 0 bases, with 14 bases separating them. Germline lookup yields CDR1 SGHVS and CDR2 FQNEAQ. The CDR3 is CASHGGLNSNQPQHF. CDR3 nucleotides: TGTGCCAGCCACGGAGGGCTGAATAGCAATCAGCCCCAGCATTTT.

The chain has TRBV27 and TRBJ1-1; 7 bases are shared with TRBD1. The CDR3 length is 14 residues. V lost 3 bases and J lost 3; bases outside the gene matches: 4. CDR1 is MNHEY and CDR2 is SMNVEV in the germline V gene (reference sequence). The CDR3 coding sequence is TGTGCCAGCAGTTTCACAGGGGTCGACACTGAAGCTTTCTTT. Translated, it gives CASSFTGVDTEAFF.

This chain uses TRBV29-1 with TRBJ2-7, with D possibly being TRBD1 (5 bases). V was pared by 1 base and J by 2 bases, with 15 bases between. Germline values: CDR1 SQVTM, CDR2 ANQGSEA. The CDR3 is 15 amino acids. The CDR3 DNA is TGCAGCGTTGAAGGGGCCAGGGATCTTCCCTACGAGCAGTACTTC. This codes for CSVEGARDLPYEQYF.

This clone was seen a handful of times. J is TRBJ1-6 and V is TRBV15, with 7 bases that match TRBD1. Losses at the gene ends were 0 bases for V and 8 bases for J; bases not matched to a gene: 4. Germline CDR1 LNHNV, CDR2 YYDKDF (reference sequence). The CDR3 extends over 15 amino acids. CDR3 DNA: TGTGCCACCAGCAGAGAAGACAGGGTTTATTCACCCCTCCACTTT. Protein sequence: CATSREDRVYSPLHF.

Only a few counts were recorded for this clone. This chain joins TRBV25-1 and TRBJ1-3; 8 nucleotides agree with TRBD1. With V trimmed by 5 bases and J by 7 bases, 10 bases remained unmatched. The CDR3 sequence is 15 residues long. Germline CDR1 is MGHDK and CDR2 is SYGVNS. CDR3 residues: CASSPTGVRINTIYF. The CDR3 DNA reads as TGTGCCAGCAGTCCGACAGGGGTTAGAATCAACACCATATATTTT.

This chain links TRBV30 with TRBJ1-2; D may be TRBD1 (5 bases). Trimming pared 3 bases from V and 0 bases from J, leaving 8 bases between. From germline, CDR1 is GTSNPN and CDR2 SVGIG (reference sequence). The CDR3 is 13 amino acids. Here the CDR3 DNA reads TGTGCCTGGAGCCCGGGGGCTAACTATGGCTACACCTTC. Encoded protein: CAWSPGANYGYTF.

The V call is TRBV7-9, the J call TRBJ2-3; TRBD2 is a possible D gene (6 bases). This CDR3 has 16 residues. Per the germline V gene, CDR1 is SEHNR and CDR2 is FQNEAQ (reference sequence). Trimming took off 5 bases at V and 0 bases at J, with 15 bases between the two ends. In DNA form, the CDR3 reads TGTGCCAGCAGCACTGCGGGGACCACTAGCACAGATACGCAGTATTTT. Translating gives CASSTAGTTSTDTQYF.

This chain joins TRBV28 and TRBJ1-1; unclear D gene. Germline V CDR1 and CDR2: MDHEN, SYDVKM. V was cut by 5 bases and J by 7 bases, with 14 bases left in between. This CDR3 has 13 residues. CDR3 sequence (DNA): TGTGCCAGCAGTCCAAGGTACGTCGGTGAAGCTTTCTTT. It is translated as CASSPRYVGEAFF.

The chain combines TRBV9 with TRBJ1-1; TRBD1 might be the D (5 bases). Trimming shortened V by 0 bases and J by 1 base, and 13 bases separated the two germline ends. Germline CDR1 and CDR2: SGDLS and YYNGEE. The CDR3 extends over 16 amino acids. The CDR3 nucleotides are TGTGCCAGCAGCGTAGTAGGAGGACACCAGAACACTGAAGCTTTCTTT. Encoded protein: CASSVVGGHQNTEAFF.

The chain is built from TRBV30 and TRBJ1-3, with D possibly being TRBD1 (6 bases). This CDR3 contains 16 residues. The germline V and J ends were trimmed by 2 bases and 3 bases, with 17 bases remaining between them. The germline gives CDR1 GTSNPN, CDR2 SVGIG (reference sequence). CDR3 nucleotides: TGTGCCTGGAGTCTGGAAGGGGGAATAGGTGGAAACACCATATATTTT. Translation: CAWSLEGGIGGNTIYF. Combining the CDR3 with reference TRBV30 and TRBJ1-3 gives the whole variable domain SQTIHQWPATLVQPVGSPLSLECTVEGTSNPNLYWYRQAAGRGLQLLFYSVGIGQISSEVPQNLSASRPQDRQFILSSKKLLLSDSGFYLCAWSLEGGIGGNTIYFGEGSWLTVV.

This clone showed up just once. The rearrangement joins TRBV9 to TRBJ1-4; D remains unclear. Germline values: CDR1 SGDLS, CDR2 YYNGEE. This CDR3 region has 14 residues. V lost 4 bases and J lost 2, with 9 bases in between. The CDR3 is CASSPGTTNEKLFF. For the CDR3, the DNA is TGTGCCAGCAGCCCGGGAACCACTAATGAAAAACTGTTTTTT.

V is TRBV4-2 and J is TRBJ2-2; possible D gene TRBD2, 6 bases. Trimming pared 0 bases from V and 13 bases from J, leaving 9 bases between. Per the germline V gene, CDR1 is LGHNA and CDR2 is YNFKEQ. The CDR3 is 12 amino acids. CDR3 region: CASSQDGRRLFF. In DNA form, the CDR3 reads TGTGCCAGCAGCCAAGATGGGAGGAGGCTGTTTTTT.

This CDR3 reads CASSIYNEQFF. CDR3 DNA sequence: TGTGCCAGTAGTATCTACAATGAGCAGTTCTTC. This sequence joins TRBV19 and TRBJ2-1; no clear D. CDR1 is LNHDA and CDR2 is SQIVND in the germline V gene (reference sequence). V lost 3 bases, J lost 3 bases, and 0 bases lay in between. The CDR3 contains 11 residues.

CDR3 coding DNA: TGTGCCAGCTCACCACTTCCCACAGGGGCGAACACTGAAGCTTTCTTT. Protein product: CASSPLPTGANTEAFF. This rearrangement joins TRBV18 to TRBJ1-1, with 7 bases that match TRBD1. This CDR3 contains 16 residues. Germline trimming cut 1 base from V and 1 base from J; bases unmatched to any gene: 6. The germline V gene encodes CDR1 KGHSH and CDR2 LQKENI.

The J gene is TRBJ2-1, the V gene TRBV13, with a possible D match to TRBD1 (6 bases). This CDR3 comprises 13 residues. Germline V gene sequence: CDR1 PRHDT, CDR2 FYEKMQ (reference sequence). Trimming cost V 3 bases and J 8 bases, with 11 bases left between them. In DNA, the CDR3 is TGTGCCAGCAGCTTCGAGGGGGTATATGAGCAGTTCTTC. Amino acid sequence: CASSFEGVYEQFF.

The J gene is TRBJ2-3, the V gene TRBV7-2, with D perhaps TRBD2 (5 bases). The CDR3 runs to 16 residues. From germline, CDR1 is SGHTA and CDR2 FQGNSA. V was pared by 2 bases and J by 3 bases, with 15 bases between. The CDR3 loop reads CASSLPIARRTDTQYF. CDR3 DNA sequence: TGTGCCAGCAGCTTACCTATAGCGAGGAGGACAGATACGCAGTATTTT.